This is a list of T cell receptor beta chains from one sample in a study of cytomegalovirus exposure and HLA in healthy donors. Using immunoSEQ multiplex PCR, the repertoire was profiled, and TCRdb retains in-frame clones only, with some absent. The sample lists about 150,000 clones; 65% to 85% were seen once. Sequencing was performed on PBMCs. These receptors came from a male donor in good health and CMV-seronegative. Each CDR3 is given with its conserved first and last residue. Fields, in order: V gene, D gene, clone size, J gene, CDR3 DNA, CDR3 protein. D genes are given only for firm matches. Only part of the rows carry a size: once, few, many, or a class if the clone is expanded.

V: TRBV19; D: -; size: -; J: TRBJ1-6; DNA: TGTGCCAGTGCCGGGACAACTAATTCACCCCTCCACTTT; CDR3: CASAGTTNSPLHF
V: TRBV5-6; D: -; size: -; J: TRBJ1-6; DNA: TGTGCCAGCAGCTTGAGCAGGGCGAGCTCCTATAATTCACCCCTCCACTTT; CDR3: CASSLSRASSYNSPLHF
V: TRBV15; D: -; size: -; J: TRBJ2-3; DNA: TGTGCCACCAGCAGAGAGGTGGGGGGACTCAGCACAGATACGCAGTATTTT; CDR3: CATSREVGGLSTDTQYF
V: TRBV7-9; D: -; size: few; J: TRBJ2-3; DNA: TGTGCCAGCAGCCACCTGACAGGAGACGCAGATACGCAGTATTTT; CDR3: CASSHLTGDADTQYF
V: TRBV30; D: TRBD2; size: once; J: TRBJ2-3; DNA: TGTGCCTGGAATACCGGGAGGAGGGTAGATACGCAGTATTTT; CDR3: CAWNTGRRVDTQYF
V: TRBV6-1; D: -; size: -; J: TRBJ1-1; DNA: TGTGCCAGCAGCCCTCGGGGGGTAAACACTGAAGCTTTCTTT; CDR3: CASSPRGVNTEAFF
V: TRBV7-2; D: -; size: -; J: TRBJ1-6; DNA: TGTGCCAGCAGCTTAGCCTCAACCTGGACAGACCATAATTCACCCCTCCACTTT; CDR3: CASSLASTWTDHNSPLHF
V: TRBV7-9; D: -; size: -; J: TRBJ2-7; DNA: TGTGCCAGCAGCTTCAGGGCAGGGGCGGGCGAGCAGTACTTC; CDR3: CASSFRAGAGEQYF
V: TRBV11-2; D: TRBD1; size: few; J: TRBJ2-7; DNA: TGTGCCAGCAGTCCTACAGGGGGACCTTACGAGCAGTACTTC; CDR3: CASSPTGGPYEQYF
V: TRBV30; D: -; size: few; J: TRBJ2-7; DNA: TGTGCCTGGAGTCGCTCCGGTCGGGAGAAGTGGGGCGAGCAGTACTTC; CDR3: CAWSRSGREKWGEQYF
V: TRBV5-4; D: TRBD1; size: -; J: TRBJ1-2; DNA: TGTGCCAGCAGCTCGACAGGGGCAGGTTGGGGCTACACCTTC; CDR3: CASSSTGAGWGYTF
V: TRBV25-1; D: TRBD1; size: -; J: TRBJ2-7; DNA: TGTGCCCACGACAGGGGAAGAGCGTTCTACGAGCAGTACTTC; CDR3: CAHDRGRAFYEQYF
V: TRBV19; D: -; size: -; J: TRBJ2-3; DNA: TGTGCCAGTAGTCCCCGAACAGATGGAGATACGCAGTATTTT; CDR3: CASSPRTDGDTQYF
V: TRBV28; D: -; size: -; J: TRBJ1-5; DNA: TGTGCCAGCAGTTTACCGGTAAGCAATCAGCCCCAGCATTTT; CDR3: CASSLPVSNQPQHF
V: TRBV7-9; D: -; size: -; J: TRBJ1-1; DNA: TGTGCCAGCAGCTTAGCGCAGCCAGGGGCCCCTGAAGCTTTCTTT; CDR3: CASSLAQPGAPEAFF
V: TRBV7-2; D: -; size: -; J: TRBJ1-1; DNA: TGTGCCAGCAGCTTAGGGCGGACGGGAACTGAAGCTTTCTTT; CDR3: CASSLGRTGTEAFF
V: TRBV28; D: -; size: -; J: TRBJ2-7; DNA: TGTGCCAGCAGTGAGCGGAACTACGAGCAGTACTTC; CDR3: CASSERNYEQYF
V: TRBV21-1; D: -; size: once; J: TRBJ2-1; DNA: TGTGCCAGCAGTCCTCGGGCTAGCAGCTACAATGAGCAGTTCTTC; CDR3: CASSPRASSYNEQFF
V: TRBV18; D: -; size: -; J: TRBJ2-7; DNA: TGTGCCAGCTCACCTCGCGGAGGGACCTACGAGCAGTACTTC; CDR3: CASSPRGGTYEQYF
V: TRBV18; D: -; size: -; J: TRBJ1-1; DNA: TGTGCCAGCTCACCACAAGGGACTGACACTGAAGCTTTCTTT; CDR3: CASSPQGTDTEAFF
V: TRBV2; D: TRBD2; size: -; J: TRBJ2-3; DNA: TGTGCCAGCAGGATAGCGGGGGGGGTAGCAGATACGCAGTATTTT; CDR3: CASRIAGGVADTQYF
V: TRBV2; D: TRBD1; size: -; J: TRBJ2-7; DNA: TGTGCCGGCCACAGGGGGGCCTGGGAGCAGTACTTC; CDR3: CAGHRGAWEQYF
V: TRBV12-2; D: -; size: -; J: TRBJ2-7; DNA: TGTGCAAGTCGCCGGACCGCGCGGGTTAGCGAGCAGTACTTC; CDR3: CASRRTARVSEQYF
V: TRBV2; D: -; size: -; J: TRBJ1-2; DNA: TGTGCCACCCCCCCAGGGCACGGTGGATCTGGCTATGGCTACACCTTC; CDR3: CATPPGHGGSGYGYTF
V: TRBV25-1; D: -; size: -; J: TRBJ2-1; DNA: TGTGCCAGCAGTGGATTGGCCCCGCCCAATGAGCAGTTCTTC; CDR3: CASSGLAPPNEQFF
V: TRBV7-9; D: -; size: -; J: TRBJ1-4; DNA: TGTGCCAGCAGCAAGTCGGGGGCGGGGGCTAATGAAAAACTGTTTTTT; CDR3: CASSKSGAGANEKLFF
V: TRBV4-1; D: TRBD2; size: -; J: TRBJ2-5; DNA: TGCGCCAGCAGCCACCCTTTAGCGGGAGGGCCACAGACCCAGTACTTC; CDR3: CASSHPLAGGPQTQYF
V: TRBV7-2; D: TRBD2; size: once; J: TRBJ2-5; DNA: TGTGCCAGCAGCCCAGCCCCTAGCGGGAGGGCCAGAAAAGAGACCCAGTACTTC; CDR3: CASSPAPSGRARKETQYF
V: TRBV4-2; D: -; size: -; J: TRBJ2-2; DNA: TGTGCCAGCAGCCAAGATTCGTACAGGGCGGGCACCGGGGAGCTGTTTTTT; CDR3: CASSQDSYRAGTGELFF
V: TRBV7-9; D: -; size: -; J: TRBJ1-2; DNA: TGTGCCAGCAGCTTGGGTCGGGACACACTCTATGGCTACACCTTC; CDR3: CASSLGRDTLYGYTF
V: TRBV11-2; D: TRBD1; size: -; J: TRBJ1-2; DNA: TGTGCCAGCAGCGGGACAGCTAACTATGGCTACACCTTC; CDR3: CASSGTANYGYTF
V: TRBV6-6; D: -; size: -; J: TRBJ1-2; DNA: TGTGCCAGCAGTCCGGACCCGGGGGGCTACACCTTC; CDR3: CASSPDPGGYTF
V: TRBV5-6; D: -; size: -; J: TRBJ2-2; DNA: TGTGCCAGCAGCTCATACACCGGGGAGCTGTTTTTT; CDR3: CASSSYTGELFF
V: TRBV7-2; D: -; size: -; J: TRBJ1-2; DNA: TGTGCCAGCAGCTTATCTCCGACAGATTACTATGGCTACACCTTC; CDR3: CASSLSPTDYYGYTF
V: TRBV4-1; D: -; size: few; J: TRBJ1-1; DNA: TGCGCCAGCAGCCAAGGGGCCAGGCTGAACACTGAAGCTTTCTTT; CDR3: CASSQGARLNTEAFF